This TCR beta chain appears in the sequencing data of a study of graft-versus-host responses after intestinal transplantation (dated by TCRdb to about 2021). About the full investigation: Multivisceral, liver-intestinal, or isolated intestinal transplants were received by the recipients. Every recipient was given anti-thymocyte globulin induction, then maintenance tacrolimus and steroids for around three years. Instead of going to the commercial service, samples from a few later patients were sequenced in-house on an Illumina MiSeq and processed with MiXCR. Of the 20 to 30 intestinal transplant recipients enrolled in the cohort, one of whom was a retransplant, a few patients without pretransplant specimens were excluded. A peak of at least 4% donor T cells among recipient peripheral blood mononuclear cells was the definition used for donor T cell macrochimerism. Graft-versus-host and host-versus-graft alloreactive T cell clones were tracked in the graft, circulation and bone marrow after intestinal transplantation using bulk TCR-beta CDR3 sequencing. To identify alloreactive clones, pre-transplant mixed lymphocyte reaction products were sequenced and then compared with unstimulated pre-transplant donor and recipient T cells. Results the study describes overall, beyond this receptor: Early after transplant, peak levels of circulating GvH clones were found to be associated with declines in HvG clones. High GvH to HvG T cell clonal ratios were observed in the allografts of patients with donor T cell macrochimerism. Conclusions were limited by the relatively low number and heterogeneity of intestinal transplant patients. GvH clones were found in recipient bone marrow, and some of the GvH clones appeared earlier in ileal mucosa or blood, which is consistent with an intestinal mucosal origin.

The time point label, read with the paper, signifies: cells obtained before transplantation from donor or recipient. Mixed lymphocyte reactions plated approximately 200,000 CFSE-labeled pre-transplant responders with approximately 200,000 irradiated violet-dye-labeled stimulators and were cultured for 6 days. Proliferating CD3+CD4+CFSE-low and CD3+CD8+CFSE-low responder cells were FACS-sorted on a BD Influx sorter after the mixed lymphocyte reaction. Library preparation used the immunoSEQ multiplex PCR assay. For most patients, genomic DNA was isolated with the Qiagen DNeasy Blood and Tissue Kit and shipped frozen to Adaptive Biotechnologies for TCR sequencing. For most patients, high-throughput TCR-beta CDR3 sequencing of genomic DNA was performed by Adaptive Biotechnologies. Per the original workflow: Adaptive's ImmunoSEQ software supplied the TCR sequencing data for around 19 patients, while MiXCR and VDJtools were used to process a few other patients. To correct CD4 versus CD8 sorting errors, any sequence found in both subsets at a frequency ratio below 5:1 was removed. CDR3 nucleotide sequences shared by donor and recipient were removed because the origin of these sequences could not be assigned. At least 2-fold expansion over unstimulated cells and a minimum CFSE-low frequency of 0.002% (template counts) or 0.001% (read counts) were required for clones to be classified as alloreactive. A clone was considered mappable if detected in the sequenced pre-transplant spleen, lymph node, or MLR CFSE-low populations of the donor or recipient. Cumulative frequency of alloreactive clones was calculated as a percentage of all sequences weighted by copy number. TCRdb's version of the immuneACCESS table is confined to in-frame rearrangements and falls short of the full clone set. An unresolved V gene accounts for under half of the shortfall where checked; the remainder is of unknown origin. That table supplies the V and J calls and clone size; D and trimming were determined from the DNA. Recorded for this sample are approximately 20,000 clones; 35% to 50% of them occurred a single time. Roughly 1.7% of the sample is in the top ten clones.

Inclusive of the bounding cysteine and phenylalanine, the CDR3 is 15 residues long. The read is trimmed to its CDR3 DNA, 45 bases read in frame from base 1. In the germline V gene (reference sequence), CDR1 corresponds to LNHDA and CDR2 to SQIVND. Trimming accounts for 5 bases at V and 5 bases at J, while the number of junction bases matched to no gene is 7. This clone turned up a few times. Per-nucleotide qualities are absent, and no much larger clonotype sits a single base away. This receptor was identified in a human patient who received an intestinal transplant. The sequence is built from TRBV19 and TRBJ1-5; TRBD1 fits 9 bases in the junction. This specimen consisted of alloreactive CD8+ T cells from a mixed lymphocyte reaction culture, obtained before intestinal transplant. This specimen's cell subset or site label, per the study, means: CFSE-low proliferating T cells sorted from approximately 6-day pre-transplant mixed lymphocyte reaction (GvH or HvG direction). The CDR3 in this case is CASSQWTGVYQPQHF. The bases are TGTGCCAGTAGTCAATGGACAGGGGTTTATCAGCCCCAGCATTTT.